One sample yielded the 22 T cell receptor beta chains listed below, sequenced in a study of long-term antiretroviral therapy in people with HIV. Researchers ran immunoSEQ v3.0 at survey level. Generated by immunoSEQ multiplex PCR, the TCRdb table keeps only in-frame clones and is missing some. The table lists about 32,000 clones, roughly 85% of them singletons. This material consisted of unsorted PBMCs, taken roughly 3.3 years after starting antiretroviral therapy. All receptors come from a man between 18 and 29 years old with HIV.

Written as DNA, the CDR3 is TGTGCCAGCAGCATCCCCGGGACAGAAAACTATGGCTACACCTTC. The encoded protein is CASSIPGTENYGYTF. The V call is TRBV11-2, the J call TRBJ1-2; 7 bases are a match to TRBD1. The CDR3 sequence is 15 residues long. With V trimmed by 5 bases and J by 2 bases, 8 bases remained unmatched. Germline CDR1 reads SGHAT; CDR2 reads FQNNGV.

The chain combines TRBV5-8 with TRBJ2-1; 7 nucleotides match TRBD1. Germline-derived CDR1 and CDR2 are SGHTS and YDEGEE. CDR3 length: 16 residues. The ends lost 4 bases at V and 6 bases at J; junction bases unmatched: 13. The CDR3 loop is CASSPHPGTVPNEQFF. In nucleotides, the CDR3 is TGTGCCAGCAGCCCACACCCCGGGACAGTCCCCAATGAGCAGTTCTTC.

This clone was counted a few times. The genes are TRBV4-1 and TRBJ2-7, with 7 bases aligning to TRBD2. The ends lost 4 bases at V and 3 bases at J; junction bases unmatched: 12. Germline lookup yields CDR1 MGHRA and CDR2 YSYEKL. The CDR3 has 16 residues. CDR3 residues: CASSPNEGGTHYEQYF. The CDR3 DNA follows: TGCGCCAGCAGCCCCAACGAGGGAGGGACCCACTACGAGCAGTACTTC.

The V call is TRBV28, the J call TRBJ1-1; D is unclear. CDR1 and CDR2 (germline): MDHEN, SYDVKM. The germline V and J ends were trimmed by 0 bases and 5 bases, with 7 bases remaining between them. The CDR3 has 13 amino acids. This chain's CDR3 is CASSLWGLTEAFF. Written as DNA, the CDR3 is TGTGCCAGCAGTTTATGGGGTTTGACTGAAGCTTTCTTT.

This chain joins TRBV7-7 and TRBJ2-1; TRBD2 matches at 9 bases. The V and J ends lost 5 bases and 5 bases, in that order; junction bases with no gene match: 7. The CDR3 has 15 residues. Germline V gives CDR1 SSHAT, CDR2 FNYEAQ (reference sequence). CDR3 in DNA: TGTGCCAGCAGCATTAGCGGGGGCGGAAACAATGAGCAGTTCTTC. This gives the protein CASSISGGGNNEQFF.

The chain combines TRBV4-2 with TRBJ2-1; possible D gene TRBD2, 5 bases. The V gene lost 0 bases and the J gene lost 1 base, with 7 bases spanning the gap. Germline CDR1 reads LGHNA; CDR2 reads YNFKEQ. The CDR3 consists of 15 residues. The CDR3 region is CASSQDPGSYNEQFF. The CDR3 DNA reads as TGTGCCAGCAGCCAAGACCCGGGGTCCTACAATGAGCAGTTCTTC.

The J gene is TRBJ2-3, the V gene TRBV19; the match to TRBD2 covers 7 bases. Germline CDR1 LNHDA, CDR2 SQIVND (reference sequence). The J segment lost 6 bases and the V segment lost 4 bases, leaving 7 bases of the junction unmatched. The length of the CDR3 is 14 residues. The CDR3 reads CASSREGLVDTQYF. The CDR3 nucleotides read TGTGCCAGTAGTAGGGAGGGCCTGGTCGATACGCAGTATTTT.

The chain recombines TRBV12-5 with TRBJ1-2; D unclear. The CDR3 sequence is 11 residues long. Trimming cost V 6 bases and J 13 bases, with 15 bases left between them. From germline, CDR1 is LGHNT and CDR2 FRNRAP. CDR3 sequence (DNA): TGTGCTAGTGGCTCAGATCGCCCCCTCACCTTC. Its protein product is CASGSDRPLTF.

This clone was seen once. V gene TRBV10-3 combines with J gene TRBJ1-4, with D maybe TRBD1 (6 bases). The CDR3 has 16 residues. Germline V gene data show CDR1 as ENHRY and CDR2 as SYGVKD. Trimming removed 3 bases at V and 3 bases at J, with 14 bases between. The CDR3 sequence is CAISDPGGAANEKLFF. CDR3 coding DNA: TGTGCCATCAGTGACCCGGGGGGCGCAGCTAATGAAAAACTGTTTTTT.

The gene calls are TRBV11-2 and TRBJ2-4, with TRBD1 identical over 8 bases. The V and J ends lost 7 bases and 3 bases, in that order; junction bases with no gene match: 5. CDR1 and CDR2 (germline): SGHAT, FQNNGV. The CDR3 has 14 amino acids. This CDR3 is CASTPGGGKNIQYF. The CDR3 DNA is TGTGCCAGCACCCCAGGGGGCGGCAAAAACATTCAGTACTTC.

This clone was seen more than once but under ten times. The rearrangement joins TRBV5-4 to TRBJ2-7; D gene ambiguous. Trimming removed 0 bases at V and 0 bases at J, with 7 bases between. Germline V gives CDR1 SGHNT, CDR2 YYREEE (reference sequence). This CDR3 is 14 amino acids long. DNA of the CDR3: TGTGCCAGCAGCTTGGCCTCCGGCTCCTACGAGCAGTACTTC. Encoded protein: CASSLASGSYEQYF. The entire variable domain, with the rest obtained from reference TRBV5-4 and TRBJ2-7, is as follows: ETGVTQSPTHLIKTRGQQVTLRCSSQSGHNTVSWYQQALGQGPQFIFQYYREEENGRGNFPPRFSGLQFPNYSSELNVNALELDDSALYLCASSLASGSYEQYFGPGTRLTVT.

This clone was seen only a few times. J is TRBJ2-2 and V is TRBV29-1, with D possibly matching TRBD1 (6 bases). The CDR3 loop spans 11 amino acids. The ends were cut back, 7 bases at V and 6 bases at J, with 9 bases in the middle. Germline V gene sequence: CDR1 SQVTM, CDR2 ANQGSEA. CDR3 region: CSAAGAGELFF. In nucleotides, the CDR3 is TGCAGCGCTGCAGGGGCCGGGGAGCTGTTTTTT.

The rearrangement links TRBV29-1 to TRBJ2-5, with D possibly matching TRBD2 (6 bases). Germline V gives CDR1 SQVTM, CDR2 ANQGSEA. The CDR3 length is 14 residues. The V end lost 3 bases, the J end lost 2 bases, and 13 bases lay between the germline ends. CDR3 in amino acids: CSVDDYRGQETQYF. DNA for the CDR3: TGCAGCGTTGACGACTATCGGGGGCAAGAGACCCAGTACTTC.

The chain combines TRBV6-4 with TRBJ2-1; 15 nucleotides line up with TRBD2. Per germline, CDR1 MRHNA and CDR2 SNTAGT. J gave up 8 bases and V 5 bases, and 7 bases lay outside the gene matches. This CDR3 spans 16 amino acids. This CDR3 reads CASSPGLAGGQYEQFF. CDR3 in DNA: TGTGCCAGCAGTCCCGGACTAGCGGGGGGGCAATATGAGCAGTTCTTC.

This chain uses TRBV11-3 with TRBJ2-2, with 7 bases matching TRBD1. Germline loops: CDR1 SGHNT, CDR2 YENEEA. This CDR3 is 16 amino acids long. V dropped 3 bases and J dropped 5; count of bases not matched to a gene: 9. CDR3 loop: CASSFRQGEGTGELFF. The CDR3 DNA is TGTGCCAGCAGCTTCCGACAGGGTGAAGGAACCGGGGAGCTGTTTTTT.

The chain has TRBV6-5 and TRBJ2-7; the match to TRBD2 covers 10 bases. The length of the CDR3 is 15 residues. The V gene's germline CDR1 is MNHEY and CDR2 SVGAGI. V was clipped by 3 bases and J by 3 bases; unmatched bases: 5. The CDR3 is CASSYASGGGYEQYF. The CDR3 DNA reads as TGTGCCAGCAGTTATGCTAGCGGGGGTGGCTACGAGCAGTACTTC.

The rearrangement links TRBV28 to TRBJ1-1; no definite D call. CDR3 length: 16 amino acids. Trimming left V 5 bases short and J 2 bases short, with 18 bases between. Germline V gene lookup returns CDR1 MDHEN and CDR2 SYDVKM. The DNA for the CDR3 is TGTGCCAGCAGTGCCCCGTTTAAACACTTAAACACTGAAGCTTTCTTT. As protein: CASSAPFKHLNTEAFF.

V usage is TRBV9 and J usage is TRBJ2-4; either TRBD1 or TRBD2 may fit D (5 bases each). The length of the CDR3 is 14 residues. CDR1 is SGDLS, CDR2 YYNGEE, per germline. The V and J ends lost 1 base and 12 bases respectively, with 17 bases between them. In DNA form, the CDR3 reads TGTGCCAGCAGCGTATACGGGGCCGATGCCGATCAGTACTTC. Translating gives CASSVYGADADQYF.

This clone was picked up a small number of times. The chain recombines TRBV9 with TRBJ1-6; D possibly corresponds to TRBD1 (5 bases). Germline CDR1 is SGDLS and CDR2 is YYNGEE. This CDR3 region has 14 residues. With 7 bases removed from V and 7 bases from J, the gap between germline ends came to 15 bases. The CDR3 loop is CASSAQGGNSPLHF. CDR3 sequence (DNA): TGTGCCAGCTCCGCTCAGGGTGGCAATTCACCCCTCCACTTT.

The chain recombines TRBV5-4 with TRBJ1-1; D is perhaps TRBD1 (5 bases). The CDR3 extends over 14 amino acids. Deletions cut 2 bases from V and 1 base from J, with 9 bases between. In germline, CDR1 is SGHNT, CDR2 YYREEE (reference sequence). CDR3 region: CASSFRTPNTEAFF. The CDR3 nucleotides are TGTGCCAGCAGCTTTAGGACACCGAACACTGAAGCTTTCTTT.

This chain joins TRBV6-1 and TRBJ2-6; the D is unclear. V was cut by 1 base and J by 1 base, with 5 bases left in between. CDR1 is MNHNS and CDR2 is SASEGT in the germline V gene. CDR3 length: 15 residues. Here the CDR3 reads CASSEVVSGANVLTF. The CDR3 nucleotides read TGTGCCAGCAGTGAAGTGGTTTCTGGGGCCAACGTCCTGACTTTC.

The chain carries TRBV4-1 and TRBJ1-1; tentative D call: TRBD1 (6 bases). The ends were cut back, 0 bases at V and 1 base at J, with 24 bases in the middle. Germline V gene sequence: CDR1 MGHRA, CDR2 YSYEKL. This CDR3 contains 20 residues. CDR3 in amino acids: CASSQENLDFPWTENTEAFF. The DNA for the CDR3 is TGCGCCAGCAGCCAAGAGAATCTTGACTTTCCTTGGACAGAGAACACTGAAGCTTTCTTT.